The 20 T cell receptor beta chains listed next were all sequenced from one sample in a study of cytomegalovirus exposure and HLA in healthy donors (dated by TCRdb to about 2017). The library was produced with the immunoSEQ multiplex PCR assay. This is the immuneACCESS table as TCRdb keeps it, with only in-frame sequences that have V and J called. A part of the clones is gone; compared with another copy, unresolved V genes explain less than half, and the rest is unexplained. The sample yields about 38,000 clones; 85% to 95% were counted once. The top ten clonotypes cover 2.5% to 4% of the sample. Sequencing was performed on PBMCs. These receptors all stem from a man younger than 30 in good health and CMV-seronegative.

CDR3 residues: CASSSGASPTDTQYF. The CDR3 DNA is TGTGCCAGCAGCTCAGGCGCTAGCCCCACAGATACGCAGTATTTT. The gene calls are TRBV11-3 and TRBJ2-3, with D possibly TRBD2 on 5 matching bases. Germline V lookup: CDR1 SGHNT, CDR2 YENEEA. CDR3 length: 15 amino acids. Trimming removed 4 bases from V and 2 bases from J, with 13 bases in between.

The chain recombines TRBV5-4 with TRBJ2-3, with 11 bases matching TRBD2. There are 18 residues in the CDR3. Germline V CDR1 and CDR2: SGHNT, YYREEE (reference sequence). The V segment lost 1 base and the J segment 2 bases; nucleotides outside the gene matches: 9. This CDR3 reads CASSLYPGLAETTDTQYF. The CDR3 nucleotides are TGTGCCAGCAGCTTGTACCCGGGACTAGCGGAGACCACAGATACGCAGTATTTT.

The chain carries TRBV2 and TRBJ2-7, with D perhaps TRBD1 (6 bases). Germline lookup yields CDR1 SNHLY and CDR2 FYNNEI. The CDR3 spans 14 residues. The V gene lost 6 bases and the J gene lost 3 bases, with 15 bases spanning the gap. The CDR3 sequence is CASSTGTPDYEQYF. CDR3 sequence (DNA): TGTGCCAGCAGCACCGGGACACCTGACTACGAGCAGTACTTC.

The chain carries TRBV28 and TRBJ1-3; weak D call: TRBD1 (5 bases). The CDR3 length is 16 residues. V was shortened by 1 base and J by 3 bases, with 13 bases between the two germline ends. Germline-derived CDR1 and CDR2 are MDHEN and SYDVKM. CDR3 region: CASSLLGVLRGNTIYF. Here the CDR3 DNA reads TGTGCCAGCAGTTTATTAGGGGTCCTGCGTGGAAACACCATATATTTT.

The V and J genes are TRBV30 and TRBJ2-3; D is unresolved. Germline V gene sequence: CDR1 GTSNPN, CDR2 SVGIG (reference sequence). The germline V and J ends were trimmed by 3 bases and 2 bases, with 6 bases remaining between them. This CDR3 is 12 amino acids long. The CDR3 DNA reads as TGTGCCTGGAGACGAGACACAGATACGCAGTATTTT. It yields the protein CAWRRDTDTQYF.

This chain connects TRBV5-1 to TRBJ2-3, with no clear D. V was trimmed by 1 base and J by 4 bases, leaving 7 bases between them. The CDR3 is 13 residues long. From germline, CDR1 is SGHRS and CDR2 YFSETQ. The CDR3 nucleotides are TGCGCCAGCAGCTTGCAAGAGGCAGATACGCAGTATTTT. Translated, it gives CASSLQEADTQYF.

This chain connects TRBV30 to TRBJ1-4; D ambiguous. The CDR3 length is 13 residues. Trimming removed 4 bases at V and 0 bases at J, with 6 bases between. Germline V gives CDR1 GTSNPN, CDR2 SVGIG (reference sequence). This CDR3 is CAWNGATNEKLFF. The DNA of the CDR3 is TGTGCCTGGAACGGGGCAACTAATGAAAAACTGTTTTTT.

CDR3 in DNA: TGTGCCAGCAGATCAGCCGGGACAGGGGAGTTCTACGAGCAGTACTTC. Translation gives CASRSAGTGEFYEQYF. The chain joins TRBV28 to TRBJ2-7, with 10 bases matching TRBD1. Per germline, CDR1 MDHEN and CDR2 SYDVKM. The V gene end was trimmed by 6 bases and the J gene end by 3 bases; junction bases not matched to a gene: 11. The CDR3 sequence is 16 residues long.

The chain links TRBV2 to TRBJ1-5, with a tentative D call TRBD1 (6 bases). Germline V lookup: CDR1 SNHLY, CDR2 FYNNEI. CDR3 length: 12 residues. V was cut by 8 bases and J by 5 bases, with 10 bases left in between. For the CDR3, the DNA is TGTGCCAGCGGGGGGGCTGATCAGCCCCAGCATTTT. Protein product: CASGGADQPQHF.

The genes are TRBV27 and TRBJ1-2; 7 nucleotides agree with TRBD1. This CDR3 contains 18 residues. V gave up 6 bases and J gave up 1 base; unmatched junction bases: 17. CDR1 and CDR2 from the germline V gene are MNHEY and SMNVEV (reference sequence). The CDR3 protein is CASRPGPGQKVGNYGYTF. DNA for the CDR3: TGTGCCAGCAGACCAGGTCCGGGACAGAAAGTGGGTAACTATGGCTACACCTTC.

V and J are TRBV9 and TRBJ1-3; D is possibly TRBD1 (6 bases). CDR1 and CDR2 (germline): SGDLS, YYNGEE. The CDR3 consists of 15 residues. V lost 0 bases and J 4 bases, leaving 11 bases between the germline ends. CDR3: CASSVGLQGGNTIYF. Here the CDR3 DNA reads TGTGCCAGCAGCGTAGGTCTTCAGGGGGGAAACACCATATATTTT. Complete variable domain (other parts from reference TRBV9 and TRBJ1-3): DSGVTQTPKHLITATGQRVTLRCSPRSGDLSVYWYQQSLDQGLQFLIQYYNGEERAKGNILERFSAQQFPDLHSELNLSSLELGDSALYFCASSVGLQGGNTIYFGEGSWLTVV.

The rearrangement uses TRBV7-2 and TRBJ2-7; the D is unclear. Germline CDR1 is SGHTA and CDR2 is FQGNSA. This CDR3 is 12 amino acids long. V gave up 5 bases and J gave up 4 bases, with 9 bases separating them. Written as DNA, the CDR3 is TGTGCCAGCAGCGCAGTACGATACGAGCAGTACTTC. It encodes CASSAVRYEQYF.

The chain has TRBV9 and TRBJ2-1; 11 bases agree with TRBD2. The germline gives CDR1 SGDLS, CDR2 YYNGEE. J was trimmed by 8 bases and V by 1 base; bases with no gene match: 8. CDR3 size: 16 residues. The CDR3 sequence: CASSVPSGGRLDEQFF. In DNA form, the CDR3 reads TGTGCCAGCAGCGTACCTAGCGGGGGGCGTCTTGATGAGCAGTTCTTC.

The chain is built from TRBV19 and TRBJ2-6, with a tentative D call TRBD1 (6 bases). Trimming took 4 bases from V and 0 from J, leaving 7 bases between them. This CDR3 has 15 amino acids. CDR1 is LNHDA and CDR2 is SQIVND in the germline V gene (reference sequence). The CDR3, as DNA: TGTGCCAGTAGTACAGGGGCCTCTGGGGCCAACGTCCTGACTTTC. It specifies CASSTGASGANVLTF.

V and J are TRBV27 and TRBJ2-1; 8 bases fit TRBD2. CDR1 and CDR2 (germline): MNHEY, SMNVEV (reference sequence). The V gene end was trimmed by 2 bases and the J gene end by 4 bases; junction bases not matched to a gene: 10. The CDR3 spans 17 residues. The CDR3 sequence: CASSLGAGVSKYNEQFF. CDR3 DNA: TGTGCCAGCAGTTTAGGAGCGGGAGTCTCTAAATACAATGAGCAGTTCTTC.

The chain employs TRBV6-5 and TRBJ2-2, with TRBD2 matching over 7 bases. The V gene's germline CDR1 is MNHEY and CDR2 SVGAGI. Trimming at V came to 5 bases and at J to 1 base, leaving 4 bases not matched to a gene. The CDR3 totals 15 residues. CDR3 nucleotides: TGTGCCAGCAGTACAGCGGGGAAGAACACCGGGGAGCTGTTTTTT. Translating gives CASSTAGKNTGELFF.

V and J are TRBV28 and TRBJ2-7; 11 bases fit TRBD2. CDR1 and CDR2 from the germline V gene are MDHEN and SYDVKM. The CDR3 extends over 14 amino acids. V trimming: 6 bases; J trimming: 7 bases; junction bases outside the gene matches: 8. In nucleotides, the CDR3 is TGTGCCAGCAGCCCACTAGCGGGAGTTAGGGAGCAGTACTTC. Translated: CASSPLAGVREQYF.

This clone was seen a single time. The V call is TRBV9, the J call TRBJ2-3, with 9 positions matching TRBD2. J lost 9 bases, V lost 0 bases, and 5 bases had no gene match. The CDR3 runs to 14 residues. Germline assignment: CDR1 SGDLS and CDR2 YYNGEE. This CDR3 is CASSVGMGTSTQYF. CDR3 nucleotides: TGTGCCAGCAGCGTAGGTATGGGGACTAGCACGCAGTATTTT.

This clone appeared once. At one end, the junction sequence differs from germline, possibly due to a read error. CDR3 sequence reads: CASSPWTSGAEQYF. The CDR3 coding sequence is TGTGCTAGCAGCCCCTGGACTAGCGGGGCCGAGCAGTACTTC. The chain joins TRBV7-7 to TRBJ2-7, with TRBD2 matching 12 bases. Germline values: CDR1 SSHAT, CDR2 FNYEAQ (reference sequence). The CDR3 loop spans 14 amino acids.

The genes are TRBV19 and TRBJ2-3; TRBD2 matches 10 bases. Unmatched junction bases numbered 4, after V lost 6 bases and J lost 1 base. CDR3 length: 15 residues. Germline CDR1 LNHDA, CDR2 SQIVND (reference sequence). The chain's CDR3 is CASRGLAGGTDTQYF. The CDR3 coding sequence is TGTGCCAGTAGAGGGCTAGCGGGAGGCACAGATACGCAGTATTTT.